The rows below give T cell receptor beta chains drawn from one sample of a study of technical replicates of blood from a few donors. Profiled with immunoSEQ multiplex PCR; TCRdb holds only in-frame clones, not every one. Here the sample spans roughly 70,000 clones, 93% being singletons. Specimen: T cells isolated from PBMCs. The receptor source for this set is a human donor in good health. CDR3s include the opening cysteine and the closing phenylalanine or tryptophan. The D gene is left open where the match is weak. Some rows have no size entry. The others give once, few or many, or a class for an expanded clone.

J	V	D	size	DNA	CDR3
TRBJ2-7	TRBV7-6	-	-	TGTGCCAGCAGCTTAGGGGTACTAGACGAGCAGTACTTC	CASSLGVLDEQYF
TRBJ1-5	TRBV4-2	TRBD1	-	TGTGCCAGCAGCCAGGAGGGACAGGGGTGGGATCAGCCCCAGCATTTT	CASSQEGQGWDQPQHF
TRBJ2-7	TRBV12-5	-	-	TGTGCTAGTGCCGCGTCGGGGATGATTAGCGAGCAGTACTTC	CASAASGMISEQYF
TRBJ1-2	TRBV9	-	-	TGTGCCAGCACGCAGGGGTCGGGGTATGGCTACACCTTC	CASTQGSGYGYTF
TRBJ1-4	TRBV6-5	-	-	TGTGCCAGCAGCGAATTCGGACAGCCTAATGAAAAACTGTTTTTT	CASSEFGQPNEKLFF
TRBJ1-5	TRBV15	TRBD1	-	TGTGCCACCAGCAGAGGGACAGGCCGCAATCAGCCCCAGCATTTT	CATSRGTGRNQPQHF
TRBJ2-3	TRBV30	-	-	TGTGCCTGGAGTGCCGGGGGGCGGGGTGCGCAGTATTTT	CAWSAGGRGAQYF
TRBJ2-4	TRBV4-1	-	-	TGCGCCAGCAGCCCGCAGGTTGGGAACATTCAGTACTTC	CASSPQVGNIQYF
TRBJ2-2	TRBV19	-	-	TGTGCCAGTAGGCAGGTTCCCCAAGTTCTTACGAACACCGGGGAGCTGTTTTTT	CASRQVPQVLTNTGELFF
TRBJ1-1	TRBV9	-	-	TGTGCCAGCAGCGTTTCAGGGGTGAACACTGAAGCTTTCTTT	CASSVSGVNTEAFF
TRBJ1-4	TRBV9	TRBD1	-	TGTGCCAGCAGCGTAGGGGTCGGACAGGGTCAGAAACTGTTTTTT	CASSVGVGQGQKLFF
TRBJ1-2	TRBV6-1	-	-	TGTGCCAGCAGTGAGGGGACAACTAGTACTAACTATGGCTACACCTTC	CASSEGTTSTNYGYTF
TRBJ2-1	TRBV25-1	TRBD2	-	TGTGCCAGCAGTGTGGCGGGAGGTCACAATGAGCAGTTCTTC	CASSVAGGHNEQFF
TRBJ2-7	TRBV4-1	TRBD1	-	TGCGCCAGCAGCCACCCCTGGGACAGGGCCTACGAGCAGTACTTC	CASSHPWDRAYEQYF
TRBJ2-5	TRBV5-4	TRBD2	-	TGTGCCAGCAGCCTGGGACGCGGGGGGAAAGTATGGGAGACCCAGTACTTC	CASSLGRGGKVWETQYF
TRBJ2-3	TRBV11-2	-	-	TGTGCCAGCACCTTCGGGGGGCTCAGCACAGATACGCAGTATTTT	CASTFGGLSTDTQYF
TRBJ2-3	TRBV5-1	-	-	TGCGCCAGCGGCAGACTAGTGGGGACTAGCACAGATACGCAGTATTTT	CASGRLVGTSTDTQYF
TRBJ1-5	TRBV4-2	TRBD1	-	TGTGCCAGCAGCCAAACTCACCTTAGGGGGCAGGGTCAGCCCCAGCATTTT	CASSQTHLRGQGQPQHF
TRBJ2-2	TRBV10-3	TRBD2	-	TGTGCCATCAGTGAGACTAGCGGGAGCACCGGGGAGCTGTTTTTT	CAISETSGSTGELFF
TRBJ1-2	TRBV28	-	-	TGTGCCAGCAGCCTGTCTGACAGCAACTATGGCTACACCTTC	CASSLSDSNYGYTF
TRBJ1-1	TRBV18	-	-	TGTGCCAGCTCACCAAGGCAGGGAATATTGGACACTGAAGCTTTCTTT	CASSPRQGILDTEAFF
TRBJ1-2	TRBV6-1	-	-	TGTGCCAGCAGTGAAGCCCCGGGAGGGGGTAACTATGGCTACACCTTC	CASSEAPGGGNYGYTF
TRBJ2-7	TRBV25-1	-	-	TGTGCCAGCAGCGCTAGTCCCCCAGCCTACGAGCAGTACTTC	CASSASPPAYEQYF
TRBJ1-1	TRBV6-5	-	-	TGTGCCAGCAGTATAGACAGAATAAACACTGAAGCTTTCTTT	CASSIDRINTEAFF
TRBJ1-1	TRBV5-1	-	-	TGCGCCAGCAGCATTGACATGAACACTGAAGCTTTCTTT	CASSIDMNTEAFF
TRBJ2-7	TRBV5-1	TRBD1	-	TGCGCCAGCCGGGACAGTTACGAGCAGTACTTC	CASRDSYEQYF
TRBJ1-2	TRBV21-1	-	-	TGTGCCAGCAGCAAATCATCCGGACAGGGGGAGGGGTATGGCTACACCTTC	CASSKSSGQGEGYGYTF
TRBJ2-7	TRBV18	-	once	TGTGCCAGCTCACCAAATAAGGGACAAAGCTCCTACGAGCAGTACTTC	CASSPNKGQSSYEQYF
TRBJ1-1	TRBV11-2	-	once	TGTGCCAGCAGCTTCCTGAGGGTCACTGAAGCTTTCTTT	CASSFLRVTEAFF
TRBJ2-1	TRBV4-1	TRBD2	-	TGCGCCAGCAGCCGACCAGGACTAGCAGGGGTAAATGAGCAGTTCTTC	CASSRPGLAGVNEQFF
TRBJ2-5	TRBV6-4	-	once	TGTGCCAGCAGCCCCGGACGGACACTCGGGGAGACCCAGTACTTC	CASSPGRTLGETQYF
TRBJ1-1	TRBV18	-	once	TGTGCCAGCTCACCAAATGCGTACGGTGCTGAAGCTTTCTTT	CASSPNAYGAEAFF
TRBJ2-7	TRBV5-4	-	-	TGTGCCAGCAGCACCGAGGTATTGGGCGGGGAGCAGTACTTC	CASSTEVLGGEQYF
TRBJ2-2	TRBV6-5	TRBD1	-	TGTGCCAGCAGTTCCGGACAGGGGTACACCGGGGAGCTGTTTTTT	CASSSGQGYTGELFF
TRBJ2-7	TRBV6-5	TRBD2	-	TGTGCCAGCAGCCCCGGGGGGGGGCCACCCTACGAGCAGTACTTC	CASSPGGGPPYEQYF
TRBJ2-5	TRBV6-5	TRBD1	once	TGTGCCAGCAGTCAGGGGGCACGTCCCCAAGAGACCCAGTACTTC	CASSQGARPQETQYF
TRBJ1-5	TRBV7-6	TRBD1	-	TGTGCCAGCAGCGAAAACAGGGGAAGCAATCAGCCCCAGCATTTT	CASSENRGSNQPQHF
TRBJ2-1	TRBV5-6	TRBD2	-	TGTGCCAGCAGCTTGTCGATAGCGGGGGTTGTGTATATTGACAATGAGCAGTTCTTC	CASSLSIAGVVYIDNEQFF
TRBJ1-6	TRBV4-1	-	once	TGCGCCAGCAGCCAAGCGGACAGCTATAATTCACCCCTCCACTTT	CASSQADSYNSPLHF
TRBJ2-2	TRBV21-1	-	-	TGTGCCAGCAGCAACCGGAGTGGAGGCACAGGGGAGGCGAACACCGGGGAGCTGTTTTTT	CASSNRSGGTGEANTGELFF
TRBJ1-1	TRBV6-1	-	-	TGTGCCAGCAGGGACAGCCTGGGGATGAACACTGAAGCTTTCTTT	CASRDSLGMNTEAFF
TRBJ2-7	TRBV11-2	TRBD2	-	TGTGCCAGCAGCTTTACTGGGAGGGCGAGCTCCTACGAGCAGTACTTC	CASSFTGRASSYEQYF
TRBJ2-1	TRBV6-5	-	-	TGTGCCAGCAGTTTCGGAACAGGGTACAATGAGCAGTTCTTC	CASSFGTGYNEQFF
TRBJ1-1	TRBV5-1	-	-	TGCGCCAGCAGGGTCGGGGGGGAGGCGGGCACTGAAGCTTTCTTT	CASRVGGEAGTEAFF
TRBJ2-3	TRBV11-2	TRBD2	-	TGTGCCAGCAGCTTATCTGCCAGCGGGAGGTTCTTGTCAGATACGCAGTATTTT	CASSLSASGRFLSDTQYF
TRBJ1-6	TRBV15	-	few	TGTGCCACCAGCAGGGTAGCTACAGGGAGCTCCTATAATTCACCCCTCCACTTT	CATSRVATGSSYNSPLHF
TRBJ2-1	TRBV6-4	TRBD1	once	TGTGCCAGCAGTCCGGACAGGGGGTCGAATGAGCAGTTCTTC	CASSPDRGSNEQFF
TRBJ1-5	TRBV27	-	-	TGTGCCAGCAGCTGGGGAGTCAATCAGCCCCAGCATTTT	CASSWGVNQPQHF
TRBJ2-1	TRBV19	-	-	TGTGCCAGTACCCCGTCTAGCTCCTACAATGAGCAGTTCTTC	CASTPSSSYNEQFF
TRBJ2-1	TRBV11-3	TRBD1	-	TGTGCCAGCAGCTTAGCTACAGGGACAGGGGATCAGGAGCAGTTCTTC	CASSLATGTGDQEQFF
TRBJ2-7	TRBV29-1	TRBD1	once	TGCAGCGTCCTGGCCGGGACAGGGTCCTACGAGCAGTACTTC	CSVLAGTGSYEQYF
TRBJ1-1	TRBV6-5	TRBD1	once	TGTGCCAGCAGGCATACAGGGGTCAACACTGAAGCTTTCTTT	CASRHTGVNTEAFF
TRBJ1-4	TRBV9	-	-	TGTGCCAGCAGCGTAGCCGGGGCAACTAATGAAAAACTGTTTTTT	CASSVAGATNEKLFF
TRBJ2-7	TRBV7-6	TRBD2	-	TGTGCCAGCAGCTTGGGGGAGGCGGGAGGGATCTACGAGCAGTACTTC	CASSLGEAGGIYEQYF
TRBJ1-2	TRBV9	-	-	TGTGCCAGCAGCTTACAGGGTTTAGGTGGCTACACCTTC	CASSLQGLGGYTF
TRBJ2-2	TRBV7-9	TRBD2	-	TGTGCCAGCAGCCGACTAGCGGTCGGGGAGCTGTTTTTT	CASSRLAVGELFF
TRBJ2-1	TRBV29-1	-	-	TGCAGCGTTCTTGGGACTCCAATTTTGTCCTACAATGAGCAGTTCTTC	CSVLGTPILSYNEQFF
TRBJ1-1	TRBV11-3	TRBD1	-	TGTGCCAGCAGCTTAAGAGGGGGCGCGACTGAAGCTTTCTTT	CASSLRGGATEAFF
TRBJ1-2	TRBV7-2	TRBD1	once	TGTGCCAGATACACAGGGGGCCTATATGGCTACACCTTC	CARYTGGLYGYTF
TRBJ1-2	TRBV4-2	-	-	TGTGCCAGCAGCCAAGAGGCTGGCTACACCTTC	CASSQEAGYTF